This T cell receptor (beta chain) was retrieved from a study of regulatory T cells in long-lasting Graves disease. This clonotype was seen repeatedly, ten times or more. The target antigen is unknown. Assembly of TCR beta libraries relied on iRepertoire HTBI primers together with Arm-PCR of CDR3 regions. One entry per CDR3 protein results from TCRdb running MiXCR on the multiplex PCR reads. The sample records about 320,000 distinct CDR3 sequences, 15% to 20% being singletons. This CDR3 region has 15 residues. Germline V gives CDR1 SGHRS, CDR2 YFSETQ. The V segment lost 2 bases and the J segment 6 bases; nucleotides outside the gene matches: 7. Whole-study results and caveats: Persistent patients had a count of shared public clonotypes (about 2,500) that exceeded that of new patients (approximately 920). Repertoires from persistent disease leaned toward TRBV28, TRBJ1-2 and TRBJ2-5.

The sample's time point: newly diagnosed GD, antithyroid drugs for less than 3 months. Preparation of the TCR library used RNA extracted from PBMCs. The chain carries TRBV5-1 and TRBJ1-5; TRBD1 aligns across 8 bases. The sample here was peripheral blood mononuclear cells (PBMCs), taken at new diagnosis, from a patient treated with antithyroid drugs. The clonotype was recovered from a female donor with Graves disease. The CDR3 loop reads CASSLDRGDTQPQHF. The DNA for the CDR3 is TGCGCCAGCAGCTTAGACAGGGGTGATACTCAGCCCCAGCATTTT. The full variable domain, completed using reference TRBV5-1 and TRBJ1-5, is KAGVTQTPRYLIKTRGQQVTLSCSPISGHRSVSWYQQTPGQGLQFLFEYFSETQRNKGNFPGRFSGRQFSNSRSEMNVSTLELGDSALYLCASSLDRGDTQPQHFGDGTRLSIL.